Listed below are T cell receptor beta chains from one sample, sequenced in a study of shared clonotypes between healthy human individuals. Data came from immunoSEQ multiplex PCR; TCRdb stores just in-frame clones and leaves some out. Here the sample spans some 2,400,000 clones, approximately 94% being singletons. Sequencing was performed on naive CD4+ T cells sorted from blood. The receptors here all came from a man younger than 35 in good health. Each CDR3 is given with its conserved first and last residue. The D gene is left open where the match is weak. Some rows mark clone size as missing; the rest say once, few, many or name a class of expanded clone.

DNA: TGTGCCAGCAGTACAAATTCGTACAATGAGCAGTTCTTC; CDR3: CASSTNSYNEQFF; size: -; V: TRBV7-9; J: TRBJ2-1; D: -; length: 13
DNA: TGTGCCAGTAGTCCGTGGACTAGCGGAGCTCAAGAGACCCAGTACTTC; CDR3: CASSPWTSGAQETQYF; size: -; V: TRBV19; J: TRBJ2-5; D: TRBD2; length: 16
DNA: TGCGCCAGCAGTGACAGGGCCCAAGAGACCCAGTACTTC; CDR3: CASSDRAQETQYF; size: -; V: TRBV10-2; J: TRBJ2-5; D: -; length: 13
DNA: TGTGCCAGCAGCCCACAGGGGGCGAATTCACCCCTCCACTTT; CDR3: CASSPQGANSPLHF; size: -; V: TRBV7-9; J: TRBJ1-6; D: TRBD1; length: 14
DNA: TGTGCCAGCAGCCGGGGCGGAGAATTAAATTCACCCCTCCACTTT; CDR3: CASSRGGELNSPLHF; size: once; V: TRBV6-4; J: TRBJ1-6; D: -; length: 15
DNA: TGTGCCTGGAGTGTACTAGCGGGGGGGCAGGGTGAGCAGTTCTTC; CDR3: CAWSVLAGGQGEQFF; size: -; V: TRBV30; J: TRBJ2-1; D: TRBD2; length: 15
DNA: TGTGCCAGCAGTGAGAGGTGGGGGCTACCCTCGGCGCAGTACTTC; CDR3: CASSERWGLPSAQYF; size: -; V: TRBV6-1; J: TRBJ2-7; D: -; length: 15
DNA: TGTGCCAGCACCTACCACCGACTAGCGGGGGGAGAGACCCAGTACTTC; CDR3: CASTYHRLAGGETQYF; size: -; V: TRBV6-6; J: TRBJ2-5; D: TRBD2; length: 16
DNA: TGTGCCAGCAGTTTCGTGGACAGGCGCACAGATACGCAGTATTTT; CDR3: CASSFVDRRTDTQYF; size: -; V: TRBV27; J: TRBJ2-3; D: TRBD1; length: 15
DNA: TGTGCCAGCGGCCGAGAGACCCAGTACTTC; CDR3: CASGRETQYF; size: -; V: TRBV5-4; J: TRBJ2-5; D: -; length: 10
DNA: TGCGCCAGCAGCTCCCGGGACCCGGAGGATTCACCCCTCCACTTT; CDR3: CASSSRDPEDSPLHF; size: -; V: TRBV5-1; J: TRBJ1-6; D: -; length: 15
DNA: TGTGCCAGCAGAAATAGCGTTAGCTCCTACAATGAGCAGTTCTTC; CDR3: CASRNSVSSYNEQFF; size: -; V: TRBV2; J: TRBJ2-1; D: -; length: 15
DNA: TGTGCCAGCAGTGCCGGACTAGCGGACTTTCAAGAGACCCAGTACTTC; CDR3: CASSAGLADFQETQYF; size: -; V: TRBV25-1; J: TRBJ2-5; D: TRBD2; length: 16
DNA: TGCGCCAGCAATAACCGACCTAGCGCTCAAGAGACCCAGTACTTC; CDR3: CASNNRPSAQETQYF; size: -; V: TRBV5-1; J: TRBJ2-5; D: -; length: 15
DNA: TGTGCCAGTAGCCCCGGGACAGGGGTTTCCTATGGCTACACCTTC; CDR3: CASSPGTGVSYGYTF; size: -; V: TRBV19; J: TRBJ1-2; D: TRBD1; length: 15
DNA: TGCAGTGCTAGACCCAATTACGAGCAGTACTTC; CDR3: CSARPNYEQYF; size: -; V: TRBV20-1; J: TRBJ2-7; D: -; length: 11
DNA: TGTGCCAGCAGTCTGAGCGGGGGGACCTACGAGCAGTACTTC; CDR3: CASSLSGGTYEQYF; size: -; V: TRBV28; J: TRBJ2-7; D: TRBD2; length: 14
DNA: TGTGCCAGCAGCCCCCCACAGGTCCGTAACTACGAGCAGTACTTC; CDR3: CASSPPQVRNYEQYF; size: -; V: TRBV11-2; J: TRBJ2-7; D: -; length: 15
DNA: TGTGCCACCAGCAGAGTAACAGGGGGCTGGAGGACAGATACGCAGTATTTT; CDR3: CATSRVTGGWRTDTQYF; size: -; V: TRBV15; J: TRBJ2-3; D: TRBD1; length: 17
DNA: TGTGCCAGCAGCCTGGGACTAGCGGGAGCGCCCATGAACTTC; CDR3: CASSLGLAGAPMNF; size: -; V: TRBV7-2; J: TRBJ2-7; D: TRBD2; length: 14
DNA: TGTGCCAGCAGCTTTACTAGCGGGTCAGATACGCAGTATTTT; CDR3: CASSFTSGSDTQYF; size: -; V: TRBV7-9; J: TRBJ2-3; D: TRBD2; length: 14
DNA: TGTGCCAGCAGTTTTAGCGGCGGGAGTACCTACGAGCAGTACTTC; CDR3: CASSFSGGSTYEQYF; size: -; V: TRBV6-5; J: TRBJ2-7; D: TRBD2; length: 15
DNA: TGTGCCAGCAGTTACTCCACCCCAGGGGCTGGAAACACCATATATTTT; CDR3: CASSYSTPGAGNTIYF; size: -; V: TRBV6-5; J: TRBJ1-3; D: -; length: 16
DNA: TGTGCCAGCAGTTTGGGAGGGGGCGGCTATGGCTACACCTTC; CDR3: CASSLGGGGYGYTF; size: -; V: TRBV11-2; J: TRBJ1-2; D: TRBD1; length: 14
DNA: TGTGCCAGCAACCCGACAGGGACTAGCTCCTACGAGCAGTACTTC; CDR3: CASNPTGTSSYEQYF; size: -; V: TRBV27; J: TRBJ2-7; D: -; length: 15
DNA: TGTGCCTGGAGTGTACTAAGGGGGCTAGCGGGGGCCTACAATGAGCAGTTCTTC; CDR3: CAWSVLRGLAGAYNEQFF; size: -; V: TRBV30; J: TRBJ2-1; D: TRBD2; length: 18
DNA: TGCGCCAGCAGCCTACTCTACGCGGGAACCTATGGCTACACCTTC; CDR3: CASSLLYAGTYGYTF; size: -; V: TRBV5-1; J: TRBJ1-2; D: -; length: 15
DNA: TGTGCCAGCAGTGATGCCGGGGTCAACACCGGGGAGCTGTTTTTT; CDR3: CASSDAGVNTGELFF; size: -; V: TRBV6-1; J: TRBJ2-2; D: -; length: 15
DNA: TGTGCCAGCACTAGACAGGGACCGAACACTGAAGCTTTCTTT; CDR3: CASTRQGPNTEAFF; size: -; V: TRBV18; J: TRBJ1-1; D: TRBD1; length: 14
DNA: TGTGCCAGCAGTTCAGGGACTTTGGGTGGCTATGGCTACACCTTC; CDR3: CASSSGTLGGYGYTF; size: -; V: TRBV28; J: TRBJ1-2; D: -; length: 15
DNA: TGTGCCAGCTCACGGGACAGGAGCTCCTACGAGCAGTACTTC; CDR3: CASSRDRSSYEQYF; size: -; V: TRBV18; J: TRBJ2-7; D: TRBD1; length: 14
DNA: TGTGCCAGCACCGCTATCGGACAGACTGAAGCTTTCTTT; CDR3: CASTAIGQTEAFF; size: -; V: TRBV18; J: TRBJ1-1; D: -; length: 13
DNA: TGTGCCAGCAGCGTACAGTACACGGGACAGATACTCGACTACACCTTC; CDR3: CASSVQYTGQILDYTF; size: -; V: TRBV9; J: TRBJ1-2; D: TRBD1; length: 16
DNA: TGTGCCAGCAGCTTACGGGGGCTGCGCAATCAGCCCCAGCATTTT; CDR3: CASSLRGLRNQPQHF; size: few; V: TRBV5-6; J: TRBJ1-5; D: -; length: 15
DNA: TGTGCCATCAGTGAGGGGACAGATACGCAGTATTTT; CDR3: CAISEGTDTQYF; size: -; V: TRBV10-3; J: TRBJ2-3; D: -; length: 12
DNA: TGTGCCAGCAGCAAAGACCGCCTAGCGGGAGGAGATACGCAGTATTTT; CDR3: CASSKDRLAGGDTQYF; size: -; V: TRBV21-1; J: TRBJ2-3; D: -; length: 16
DNA: TGCAGCGTTGAAGAACCTAATGAAAAACTGTTTTTT; CDR3: CSVEEPNEKLFF; size: -; V: TRBV29-1; J: TRBJ1-4; D: -; length: 12
DNA: TGCAGTGCTAAAAAACAAGAGACCCAGTACTTC; CDR3: CSAKKQETQYF; size: -; V: TRBV20-1; J: TRBJ2-5; D: -; length: 11
DNA: TGCGCCAGCAGCCAACCCCCTAGCAATCAGCCCCAGCATTTT; CDR3: CASSQPPSNQPQHF; size: few; V: TRBV4-1; J: TRBJ1-5; D: -; length: 14
DNA: TGTGCCAGCACCTTAAGCCCCTCGAGGGGAAACACCATATATTTT; CDR3: CASTLSPSRGNTIYF; size: -; V: TRBV27; J: TRBJ1-3; D: -; length: 15
DNA: TGTGCCAGCAGCTTAGGTCGGGCGGGGGTCAATGAGCAGTTCTTC; CDR3: CASSLGRAGVNEQFF; size: -; V: TRBV11-2; J: TRBJ2-1; D: TRBD2; length: 15
DNA: TGTGCCAGCAGCGAGGTGGGCTTCGGGACTGAAGCTTTCTTT; CDR3: CASSEVGFGTEAFF; size: -; V: TRBV14; J: TRBJ1-1; D: -; length: 14
DNA: TGCGCCAGCAGCTTGGCAGGGGGCGGGAACCAGCCCCAGCATTTT; CDR3: CASSLAGGGNQPQHF; size: -; V: TRBV5-1; J: TRBJ1-5; D: TRBD1; length: 15
DNA: TGTGCCAGCAGTCCAAACAGGGGGCTGAGTGGGGCCAACGTCCTGACTTTC; CDR3: CASSPNRGLSGANVLTF; size: -; V: TRBV2; J: TRBJ2-6; D: TRBD1; length: 17
DNA: TGCGCCAGCAGCTTGTATACAGGGGTGAGCACCGGGGAGCTGTTTTTT; CDR3: CASSLYTGVSTGELFF; size: -; V: TRBV5-1; J: TRBJ2-2; D: TRBD1; length: 16
DNA: TGTGCCAGCAGCTCCCCTAATACGGCCTCCTACGAGCAGTACTTC; CDR3: CASSSPNTASYEQYF; size: once; V: TRBV5-4; J: TRBJ2-7; D: -; length: 15
DNA: TGTGCCAGCAGCTTAGATAGGAGCTACGAGCAGTACTTC; CDR3: CASSLDRSYEQYF; size: -; V: TRBV11-2; J: TRBJ2-7; D: -; length: 13
DNA: TGTGCCAGCAGCGTACTCGGCACAGATACGCAGTATTTT; CDR3: CASSVLGTDTQYF; size: -; V: TRBV7-2; J: TRBJ2-3; D: -; length: 13
DNA: TGTGCCAGTAGTGCTACCGGGACAGGGGGCGCGTATAAGGATGGCTACACCTTC; CDR3: CASSATGTGGAYKDGYTF; size: once; V: TRBV19; J: TRBJ1-2; D: TRBD1; length: 18